Shown below are 21 T cell receptor beta chains from a single sample sequenced in a study of T cell repertoires in cytomegalovirus infection. From the reads, TCRdb called clonotypes with MiXCR, one entry per CDR3 protein. Of 480,000 or so distinct CDR3 sequences in the sample, approximately 10% were seen once. The sample was PBMCs. These receptors came from a human donor in good health (CMV status not recorded). Some clones in this sample may be carry-over from other donors' samples.

Ten or more counts support this clonotype. This rearrangement joins TRBV2 to TRBJ2-1, with 9 bases aligning to TRBD2. The CDR3 is 13 amino acids. CDR1 is SNHLY, CDR2 FYNNEI, per germline. V was clipped by 7 bases and J by 7 bases; unmatched bases: 5. CDR3 loop: CASNLAGKNEQFF. The CDR3 DNA reads TGTGCCAGCAACCTAGCGGGGAAGAATGAGCAGTTCTTC.

The V and J genes are TRBV18 and TRBJ1-1; no clear D. This CDR3 spans 13 amino acids. From germline, CDR1 is KGHSH and CDR2 LQKENI. Trimming took off 0 bases at V and 3 bases at J, with 5 bases between the two ends. As DNA, the CDR3 is TGTGCCAGCTCACCACCGGCTTACACTGAAGCTTTCTTT. As protein: CASSPPAYTEAFF. The variable domain in full, with the rest retrieved from reference TRBV18 and TRBJ1-1, is NAGVMQNPRHLVRRRGQEARLRCSPMKGHSHVYWYRQLPEEGLKFMVYLQKENIIDESGMPKERFSAEFPKEGPSILRIQQVVRGDSAAYFCASSPPAYTEAFFGQGTRLTVV.

The sample holds many counts of this clonotype. The V and J genes are TRBV24-1 and TRBJ1-2, with D unresolved. Trimming shortened V by 4 bases and J by 3 bases, and 5 bases separated the two germline ends. Germline V gene lookup returns CDR1 KGHDR and CDR2 SFDVKD. The length of the CDR3 is 12 residues. The CDR3 DNA sequence: TGTGCCACCAGTGAGGCGGACTATGGCTACACCTTC. As protein: CATSEADYGYTF.

This clonotype was detected once. One base away lies a much larger clone, so this may be a sequencing read error. The CDR3 does not close with the conserved phenylalanine or tryptophan, likely indicating a read error. The V gene is TRBV11-1, the J gene TRBJ2-7; TRBD2 might be the D (5 bases). Germline CDR1 is SGHAT and CDR2 is FQDESV (reference sequence). The CDR3 has 14 amino acids. The germline V and J ends were trimmed by 4 bases and 6 bases, with 16 bases remaining between them. This chain's CDR3 is CASSYFSGNSEQYS. The CDR3 nucleotides are TGTGCCAGCAGCTATTTCTCGGGGAATAGCGAGCAGTACTCC.

J is TRBJ1-2 and V is TRBV3-1; D is uncertain. CDR1 is LGHDT and CDR2 is YNNKEL in the germline V gene (reference sequence). Trimming took 4 bases from V and 8 from J, leaving 20 bases between them. The CDR3 contains 15 residues. The CDR3 sequence: CASSRTTGDRGGYTF. The CDR3 DNA reads TGTGCCAGCAGCCGAACCACCGGGGATCGCGGGGGCTACACCTTC.

This clonotype was observed at least ten times. The chain combines TRBV5-1 with TRBJ2-1; 7 positions match TRBD1. Germline CDR1 reads SGHRS; CDR2 reads YFSETQ. With 2 bases clipped from V and 7 bases from J, the junction kept 3 bases outside the gene matches. This CDR3 is built from 13 residues. CDR3 amino acids: CASSFKGANEQFF. DNA for the CDR3: TGCGCCAGCAGCTTTAAGGGGGCTAATGAGCAGTTCTTC.

This clonotype occurred a few times. The chain couples TRBV20-1 to TRBJ2-7, with D unclear. Germline CDR1 reads DFQATT; CDR2 reads SNEGSKA (reference sequence). Trimming pared 2 bases from V and 1 base from J, leaving 15 bases between. The CDR3 runs to 15 residues. Here the CDR3 DNA reads TGCAGTGCTAGACCCCTGGGTGGGAAGTCCTACGAGCAGTACTTC. Protein: CSARPLGGKSYEQYF.

V gene TRBV6-5 combines with J gene TRBJ1-2; 8 nucleotides match TRBD1. The germline V gene encodes CDR1 MNHEY and CDR2 SVGAGI. V trimming: 2 bases; J trimming: 4 bases; junction bases outside the gene matches: 6. The CDR3 has 15 amino acids. The DNA for the CDR3 is TGTGCCAGCAGTTACCGAGACAGGGGAGGCTATGGCTACACCTTC. Encoded protein: CASSYRDRGGYGYTF.

The chain joins TRBV20-1 to TRBJ2-1; TRBD2 agrees at 15 bases. Germline loops: CDR1 DFQATT, CDR2 SNEGSKA (reference sequence). V lost 8 bases to trimming and J lost 7 bases; unmatched junction nucleotides: 12. The CDR3 consists of 16 residues. The CDR3 DNA sequence: TGCAGTACTCCCCCCGGGACTAGCGGGGGGCGGAATGAGCAGTTCTTC. Protein: CSTPPGTSGGRNEQFF.

The table lists this clonotype with many counts. The chain couples TRBV7-2 to TRBJ1-4, with D perhaps matching TRBD1 (6 bases). This CDR3 spans 17 amino acids. V was trimmed by 5 bases and J by 0 bases, leaving 16 bases between them. Per germline, CDR1 SGHTA and CDR2 FQGNSA. CDR3 region: CASSPLDSSATNEKLFF. CDR3 sequence (DNA): TGTGCCAGCAGCCCACTGGACAGTAGTGCAACTAATGAAAAACTGTTTTTT.

The chain links TRBV29-1 to TRBJ2-1; 11 bases align to TRBD2. In germline, CDR1 is SQVTM, CDR2 ANQGSEA. There are 14 residues in the CDR3. V was pared by 7 bases and J by 6 bases, with 8 bases of the junction left unmatched. Here the CDR3 reads CSAETSGSANEQFF. In nucleotides, the CDR3 is TGCAGCGCCGAAACTAGCGGGAGTGCCAATGAGCAGTTCTTC.

This clonotype showed up many times. V gene TRBV7-6 combines with J gene TRBJ1-6; TRBD1 is a possible D gene (5 bases). V lost 7 bases, J lost 4 bases, and 8 bases lay in between. This CDR3 has 13 amino acids. Germline lookup yields CDR1 SGHVS and CDR2 FNYEAQ. This chain's CDR3 is CASTRDYNSPLHF. The CDR3 bases are TGTGCCAGCACCAGGGATTATAATTCACCCCTCCACTTT. Complete variable domain (other parts from reference TRBV7-6 and TRBJ1-6): GAGVSQSPRYKVTKRGQDVALRCDPISGHVSLYWYRQALGQGPEFLTYFNYEAQQDKSGLPNDRFSAERPEGSISTLTIQRTEQRDSAMYRCASTRDYNSPLHFGNGTRLTVT.

This clonotype has a count of ten or more. The chain carries TRBV7-2 and TRBJ2-7; D is unresolved. Trimming removed 11 bases from V and 2 bases from J, with 13 bases in between. Germline V CDR1 and CDR2: SGHTA, FQGNSA. The CDR3 covers 12 residues. The CDR3 loop is CAGICGAYEQYF. The CDR3 DNA is TGTGCCGGAATTTGTGGTGCCTACGAGCAGTACTTC.

This chain connects TRBV20-1 to TRBJ1-1; D perhaps matches TRBD1 (5 bases). In germline, CDR1 is DFQATT, CDR2 SNEGSKA (reference sequence). V lost 6 bases and J lost 11, with 16 bases in between. The CDR3 runs 11 residues. DNA of the CDR3: TGCAGTGCCCTGGGGCCCGCTGGGGCTTTCTTT. Its translation: CSALGPAGAFF.

At least ten counts were recorded for this clonotype. This chain links TRBV9 with TRBJ2-1, with 7 nucleotides matching TRBD2. The CDR3 contains 16 residues. The germline V gene has CDR1 SGDLS and CDR2 YYNGEE. V was pared by 4 bases and J by 4 bases, with 11 bases of the junction left unmatched. The CDR3 DNA reads as TGTGCCAGCAGCCCCCCGGGCGGGAGCGATTACAATGAGCAGTTCTTC. It specifies CASSPPGGSDYNEQFF.

At least ten counts were recorded for this clonotype. The J gene is TRBJ1-6, the V gene TRBV10-3, with D uncertain. Germline loops: CDR1 ENHRY, CDR2 SYGVKD. The CDR3 is 15 amino acids. With 7 bases removed from V and 9 bases from J, the gap between germline ends came to 19 bases. CDR3 sequence (DNA): TGTGCCATCAAGCTGGGCGGCGCGGAGAGTTCACCCCTCCACTTT. Translated, it gives CAIKLGGAESSPLHF.

Only a few counts were recorded for this clonotype. The chain recombines TRBV9 with TRBJ2-3, with D uncertain. The V gene lost 0 bases and the J gene lost 4 bases, with 6 bases spanning the gap. Looked up from germline, CDR1 is SGDLS and CDR2 is YYNGEE. CDR3 length: 13 residues. CDR3 loop: CASSVAGADTQYF. CDR3 in DNA: TGTGCCAGCAGCGTAGCGGGCGCAGATACGCAGTATTTT.

This clonotype was counted at least ten times. V gene TRBV2 combines with J gene TRBJ2-3, with TRBD2 matching 12 bases. Trimming at V came to 5 bases and at J to 3 bases, leaving 3 bases not matched to a gene. The CDR3 sequence is 15 residues long. Germline V gene sequence: CDR1 SNHLY, CDR2 FYNNEI. CDR3 DNA: TGTGCCAGCAGTAGACTAGCGGGAGTAACAGATACGCAGTATTTT. Amino acids: CASSRLAGVTDTQYF.

A few counts support this clonotype. This rearrangement joins TRBV2 to TRBJ2-7, with TRBD1 matching over 8 bases. CDR3 length: 14 residues. Germline V gene sequence: CDR1 SNHLY, CDR2 FYNNEI. The V and J ends lost 7 bases and 6 bases, in that order; junction bases with no gene match: 11. The CDR3: CASTKDRGLSEQYF. The CDR3 region has the DNA TGTGCCAGCACCAAAGACAGGGGCCTCAGCGAGCAGTACTTC.

This clonotype has only one observation. This clone may be a read error of a much larger clone one base away. The genes are TRBV5-1 and TRBJ1-6; D is ambiguous. This CDR3 contains 14 residues. Germline V gene lookup returns CDR1 SGHRS and CDR2 YFSETQ. The DNA for the CDR3 is TGCCCCAGCAGCTTGGAACAATATAATTCACCCCTCCACTTT. Its translation is CPSSLEQYNSPLHF.

The V call is TRBV7-3, the J call TRBJ1-2, with TRBD1 matching over 12 bases. This CDR3 has 14 amino acids. CDR1 is SGHTA, CDR2 FQGTGA, per germline. Germline trimming cut 5 bases from V and 8 bases from J; bases unmatched to any gene: 6. CDR3 region: CASSGGQGAFGYTF. The CDR3 nucleotides read TGTGCCAGCAGCGGGGGACAGGGGGCTTTCGGCTACACCTTC.